This entry lists 4 T cell receptor beta chains sequenced from one sample in a study of blood T cell repertoires in COVID-19 (dated by TCRdb to 2020 to 2022). Library prep was done by the immunoSEQ multiplex PCR assay. TCRdb retrieved this table from immuneACCESS and kept in-frame rearrangements only. Not all clones are present; in checked studies, unresolved V genes account for under half, and no reason is known for the remainder. The sample records 100,000 to 120,000 clones, over 60% of which are singletons. The top ten clonotypes cover approximately 16% of the sample. Sample: peripheral blood. The receptors originated from a woman of 80 years or more with active or convalescent COVID-19.

V usage is TRBV3-1 (or the pseudogene TRBV3-2) and J usage is TRBJ1-4, with D tentatively TRBD1 (6 bases). Germline assignment: CDR1 LGHDT and CDR2 YNNKEL (reference sequence). Trimming stripped 1 base from V and 8 bases from J, with 11 bases between. This CDR3 is built from 14 residues. The CDR3 DNA reads TGTGCCAGCAGCCAAGTAGGGGGTGAGGAAAAACTGTTTTTT. Its translation: CASSQVGGEEKLFF.

The chain links TRBV30 to TRBJ1-5; D is unclear. The CDR3 spans 13 residues. V lost 2 bases and J 4 bases, leaving 9 bases between the germline ends. CDR1 and CDR2 (germline): GTSNPN, SVGIG (reference sequence). CDR3 residues: CAWSTQVNQPQHF. Here the CDR3 DNA reads TGTGCCTGGAGTACGCAGGTAAATCAGCCCCAGCATTTT.

The chain carries TRBV4-3 and TRBJ2-3; unclear D gene. Trimming cost V 4 bases and J 1 base, with 9 bases left between them. This CDR3 has 14 residues. Looked up from germline, CDR1 is LGHNA and CDR2 is YSLEER. As DNA, the CDR3 is TGCGCCAGCAGCCCCTCGATAGGCACAGATACGCAGTATTTT. Its protein product is CASSPSIGTDTQYF.

The chain has TRBV15 and TRBJ2-1, with TRBD1 as a possible D gene (6 bases). The CDR3 runs to 16 residues. Between the trimmed V and J ends, which lost 0 bases and 0 bases, there was a span of 9 bases. Germline assignment: CDR1 LNHNV and CDR2 YYDKDF (reference sequence). This chain's CDR3 is CATSRDGGSSYNEQFF. CDR3 sequence (DNA): TGTGCCACCAGCAGAGATGGGGGCAGCTCCTACAATGAGCAGTTCTTC.